The 19 T cell receptor beta chains below come from one sample, sequenced in a study of CD8+ T cells in alopecia areata. cDNA reverse transcribed from extracted RNA served as the sequencing template. Assay: immunoSEQ multiplex PCR; the TCRdb copy retains only in-frame clones and omits some. The sample contains some 180,000 clones, approximately 62% of which appear only once. The sample in question was CD4+ T cells sorted from blood, obtained at week 0. The receptors come from a human donor with alopecia areata.

The genes are TRBV29-1 and TRBJ1-4, with D uncertain. V shed 4 bases and J shed 0 bases, with 9 bases lying between them. Germline CDR1 is SQVTM and CDR2 is ANQGSEA. The CDR3 runs to 14 residues. The CDR3 DNA follows: TGCAGCGTTGGGTCAGACCCAACTAATGAAAAACTGTTTTTT. Translated, it gives CSVGSDPTNEKLFF.

This chain connects TRBV14 to TRBJ2-1; D gene uncertain. CDR1 SGHDN and CDR2 FVKESK come from the germline V gene. V dropped 0 bases and J dropped 6 bases, with 6 bases sitting between them. The CDR3 loop spans 13 amino acids. CDR3 sequence reads: CASSQEEINEQFF. The CDR3 DNA is TGTGCCAGCAGCCAAGAGGAAATCAATGAGCAGTTCTTC.

This clone appeared a few times. V and J are TRBV6-6 and TRBJ1-1, with D unclear. Germline-derived CDR1 and CDR2 are MNHNY and SVGAGI (reference sequence). This CDR3 has 15 residues. Trimming pared 0 bases from V and 2 bases from J, leaving 10 bases between. The CDR3 DNA follows: TGTGCCAGCAGTTACTCGAGGCAGACTAACACTGAAGCTTTCTTT. Translated, it gives CASSYSRQTNTEAFF.

The CDR3 loop reads CASSPLDTGELFF. For the CDR3, the DNA is TGTGCCAGCAGCCCCCTTGACACCGGGGAGCTGTTTTTT. The rearrangement joins TRBV6-6 to TRBJ2-2; D ambiguous. V was clipped by 6 bases and J by 3 bases, with 8 bases between them. This CDR3 is built from 13 residues. In germline, CDR1 is MNHNY, CDR2 SVGAGI (reference sequence).

The chain carries TRBV6-1 and TRBJ1-2; D is unclear. Germline CDR1 MNHNS, CDR2 SASEGT. The CDR3 has 12 amino acids. V gave up 1 base and J gave up 7 bases, with 7 bases separating them. CDR3 protein: CASSEDRPGYTF. The CDR3 nucleotides are TGTGCCAGCAGTGAAGACAGACCTGGCTACACCTTC.

CDR3 nucleotides: TGTGCCAGCAAAGTCACACAGGGAAAGGGTGAGCAGTTCTTC. Encoded protein: CASKVTQGKGEQFF. V gene TRBV19 combines with J gene TRBJ2-1, with D possibly matching TRBD1 (6 bases). Germline values: CDR1 LNHDA, CDR2 SQIVND (reference sequence). Trimming removed 9 bases from V and 9 bases from J, with 21 bases in between. The CDR3 contains 14 residues.

This clone has a handful of counts. The rearrangement uses TRBV29-1 and TRBJ2-6; D uncertain. Germline V gene lookup returns CDR1 SQVTM and CDR2 ANQGSEA. V was trimmed by 3 bases and J by 0 bases, leaving 6 bases between them. The CDR3 totals 14 residues. CDR3 residues: CSVDQPSGANVLTF. The CDR3 bases are TGCAGCGTTGATCAGCCCTCTGGGGCCAACGTCCTGACTTTC.

CDR3 in DNA: TGCAGCGTCGCCCTCGGGACAGGGGACGGCACTGAAGCTTTCTTT. Translation gives CSVALGTGDGTEAFF. The chain combines TRBV29-1 with TRBJ1-1; TRBD1 aligns across 10 bases. Germline CDR1 reads SQVTM; CDR2 reads ANQGSEA. CDR3 length: 15 residues. Unmatched junction bases numbered 11, after V lost 6 bases and J lost 4 bases.

This clone was detected only a few times. The DNA of the CDR3 is TGTGCCACCCGTAGGGTATCTAGTAATTCACCCCTCCACTTT. It translates to CATRRVSSNSPLHF. The chain joins TRBV27 to TRBJ1-6; D not resolved. Trimming removed 10 bases from V and 6 bases from J, with 16 bases in between. CDR1 and CDR2 (germline): MNHEY, SMNVEV (reference sequence). The CDR3 totals 14 residues.

This CDR3 is CASSAQGASYEQYF. Written as DNA, the CDR3 is TGCGCCAGCAGCGCGCAGGGGGCTTCCTACGAGCAGTACTTC. The chain links TRBV4-1 to TRBJ2-7; 8 nucleotides match TRBD1. The CDR3 runs 14 residues. CDR1 is MGHRA and CDR2 is YSYEKL in the germline V gene. Trimming cost V 5 bases and J 1 base; bases outside gene matches: 4.

The chain couples TRBV29-1 to TRBJ2-1; 8 nucleotides agree with TRBD1. Germline loops: CDR1 SQVTM, CDR2 ANQGSEA. The CDR3 totals 13 residues. Trimming removed 7 bases from V and 7 bases from J; junction bases left unmatched: 9. The CDR3 reads CSGERQGMNEQFF. Here the CDR3 DNA reads TGCAGCGGCGAGAGACAGGGGATGAATGAGCAGTTCTTC.

There are a few counts of this clone. V usage is TRBV5-6 and J usage is TRBJ2-3; unclear D gene. V was clipped by 1 base and J by 3 bases, with 15 bases between them. Germline V gene lookup returns CDR1 SGHDT and CDR2 YYEEEE. The CDR3 is made up of 16 amino acids. The CDR3 bases are TGTGCCAGCAGCTTGCGGACGGTTGGGTATACAGATACGCAGTATTTT. Its protein is CASSLRTVGYTDTQYF.

The sample holds a few counts of this clone. This sequence joins TRBV19 and TRBJ2-1, with D uncertain. Deletions cut 5 bases from V and 6 bases from J, with 14 bases between. Germline lookup yields CDR1 LNHDA and CDR2 SQIVND (reference sequence). The CDR3 extends over 14 amino acids. CDR3 sequence reads: CASSSPPEFNEQFF. CDR3 DNA: TGTGCCAGTAGTTCCCCACCCGAATTCAATGAGCAGTTCTTC.

This clone was counted between two and nine times. The rearrangement links TRBV9 to TRBJ1-1; possible D gene TRBD1, 6 bases. The germline V gene has CDR1 SGDLS and CDR2 YYNGEE. With 3 bases removed from V and 6 bases from J, the gap between germline ends came to 9 bases. The CDR3 is made up of 12 amino acids. The CDR3 sequence: CASSAGGPEAFF. The CDR3, as DNA: TGTGCCAGCAGCGCTGGGGGGCCTGAAGCTTTCTTT.

The chain recombines TRBV25-1 with TRBJ1-2, with D hard to call. The germline gives CDR1 MGHDK, CDR2 SYGVNS. Between the trimmed V and J ends, which lost 7 bases and 8 bases, there was a span of 17 bases. The CDR3 extends over 13 amino acids. CDR3 sequence (DNA): TGTGCCAGCACGCCGGGCACAACGGAGGGCTACACCTTC. It translates to CASTPGTTEGYTF.

This clone occurred once. The rearrangement links TRBV5-6 to TRBJ2-7; tentative D call: TRBD1 (6 bases). V was clipped by 2 bases and J by 2 bases, with 8 bases between them. Germline V gives CDR1 SGHDT, CDR2 YYEEEE. The CDR3 is 13 amino acids. CDR3 in DNA: TGTGCCAGCAGCTTACAGGGAACCTACGAGCAGTACTTC. Translated: CASSLQGTYEQYF.

The chain is built from TRBV29-1 and TRBJ1-1; no clear D. CDR1 is SQVTM and CDR2 is ANQGSEA in the germline V gene. The CDR3 has 13 amino acids. V was clipped by 6 bases and J by 0 bases, with 11 bases between them. The CDR3 protein is CSVVIGVNTEAFF. The CDR3 DNA follows: TGCAGCGTCGTTATCGGGGTGAACACTGAAGCTTTCTTT.

This clone was seen once. This chain joins TRBV15 and TRBJ1-2, with 8 bases that match TRBD1. After removal of 2 bases from V and 7 bases from J, the junction contained 6 bases not matched to a gene. This CDR3 comprises 14 residues. Germline values: CDR1 LNHNV, CDR2 YYDKDF (reference sequence). Here the CDR3 reads CATSRSGQGLGYTF. CDR3 DNA: TGTGCCACCAGCAGATCAGGACAGGGTCTTGGCTACACCTTC.

J is TRBJ2-7 and V is TRBV4-3; D uncertain. V dropped 0 bases and J dropped 0 bases, with 9 bases sitting between them. Germline loops: CDR1 LGHNA, CDR2 YSLEER. The CDR3 spans 15 residues. The CDR3 nucleotides read TGCGCCAGCAGCCAAGATCCGGCCAGCTCCTACGAGCAGTACTTC. Translated: CASSQDPASSYEQYF.